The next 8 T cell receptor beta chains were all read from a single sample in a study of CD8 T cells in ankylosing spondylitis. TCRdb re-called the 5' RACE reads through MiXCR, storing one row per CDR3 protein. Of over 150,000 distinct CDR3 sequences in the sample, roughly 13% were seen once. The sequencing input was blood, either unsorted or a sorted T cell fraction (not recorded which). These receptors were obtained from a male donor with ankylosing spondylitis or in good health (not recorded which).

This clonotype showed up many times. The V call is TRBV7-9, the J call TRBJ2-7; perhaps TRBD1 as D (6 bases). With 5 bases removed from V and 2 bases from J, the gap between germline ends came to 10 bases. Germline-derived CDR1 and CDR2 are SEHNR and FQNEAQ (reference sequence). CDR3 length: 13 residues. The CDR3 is CASSGQLTYEQYF. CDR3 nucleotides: TGTGCCAGCAGCGGACAGTTAACCTACGAGCAGTACTTC.

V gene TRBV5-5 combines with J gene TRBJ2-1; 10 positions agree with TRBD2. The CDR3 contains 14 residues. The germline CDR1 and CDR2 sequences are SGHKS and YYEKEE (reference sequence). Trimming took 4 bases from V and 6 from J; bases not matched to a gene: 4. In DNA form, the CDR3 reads TGTGCCAGCAGCGTGACTAGCGGGCTCAATGAGCAGTTCTTC. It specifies CASSVTSGLNEQFF.

CDR3 sequence: CASSEGVYEQYF. The CDR3 DNA reads TGTGCCAGCAGTGAGGGGGTCTACGAGCAGTACTTC. This rearrangement joins TRBV2 to TRBJ2-7, with D perhaps given as TRBD1 or TRBD2 (5 bases each). CDR3 length: 12 amino acids. Between the trimmed V and J ends, which lost 3 bases and 3 bases, there was a span of 6 bases. CDR1 and CDR2 from the germline V gene are SNHLY and FYNNEI.

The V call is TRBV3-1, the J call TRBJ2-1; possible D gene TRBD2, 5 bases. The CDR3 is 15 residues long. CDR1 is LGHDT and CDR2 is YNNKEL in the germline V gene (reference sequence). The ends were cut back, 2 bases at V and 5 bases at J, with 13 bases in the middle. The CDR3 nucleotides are TGTGCCAGCAGCCAAAGCAGCGGCCTAAACAATGAGCAGTTCTTC. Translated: CASSQSSGLNNEQFF.

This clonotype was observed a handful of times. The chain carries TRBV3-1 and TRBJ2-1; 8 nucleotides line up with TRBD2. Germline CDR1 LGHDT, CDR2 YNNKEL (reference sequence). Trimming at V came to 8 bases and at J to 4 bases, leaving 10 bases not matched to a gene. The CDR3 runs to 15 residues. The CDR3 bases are TGTGCCAGCTCTCTGGGCGGGGGGACTTACAATGAGCAGTTCTTC. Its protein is CASSLGGGTYNEQFF.

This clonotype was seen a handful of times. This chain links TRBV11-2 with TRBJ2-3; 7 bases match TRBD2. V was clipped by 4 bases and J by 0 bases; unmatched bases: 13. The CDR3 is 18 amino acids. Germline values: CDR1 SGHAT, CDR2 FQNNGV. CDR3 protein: CASSSGLDVLPSTDTQYF. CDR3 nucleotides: TGTGCCAGCAGCTCTGGACTAGATGTGTTGCCTAGCACAGATACGCAGTATTTT. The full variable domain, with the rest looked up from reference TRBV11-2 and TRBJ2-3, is EAGVAQSPRYKIIEKRQSVAFWCNPISGHATLYWYQQILGQGPKLLIQFQNNGVVDDSQLPKDRFSAERLKGVDSTLKIQPAKLEDSAVYLCASSSGLDVLPSTDTQYFGPGTRLTVL.

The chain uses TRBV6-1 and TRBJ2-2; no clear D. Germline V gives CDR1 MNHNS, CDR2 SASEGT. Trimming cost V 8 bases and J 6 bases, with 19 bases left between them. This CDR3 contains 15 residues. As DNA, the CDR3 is TGTGCCAGCTCGCATAACCTTTGGCCCGCCGGGGAGCTGTTTTTT. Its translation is CASSHNLWPAGELFF.

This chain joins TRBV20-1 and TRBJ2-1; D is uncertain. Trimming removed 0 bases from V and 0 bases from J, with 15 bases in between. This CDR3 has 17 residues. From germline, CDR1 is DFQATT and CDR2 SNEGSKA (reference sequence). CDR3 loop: CSARESLSTLSYNEQFF. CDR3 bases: TGCAGTGCTAGAGAGAGCCTCTCGACACTCTCCTACAATGAGCAGTTCTTC.